The T cell receptor beta chain described here comes from a study of blood T cells in healthy people across ages. Trimming removed 2 bases from V and 7 bases from J, with 12 bases in between. The CDR3 covers 13 residues. Germline assignment: CDR1 SGDLS and CDR2 YYNGEE. In regard to this clonotype: Possible read error: a much larger clone is one base away.

Together with a sample-barcoded 5' primer, a J-beta primer mix was included in a second PCR lasting roughly 6 to 12 cycles. All samples yielded 3 million or more CDR3-containing paired-end reads. TCRdb reprocessed the 5' RACE reads via MiXCR and lists one record per CDR3 protein. The data show around 650,000 distinct CDR3 sequences, about 30% seen once. There were healthy Caucasian individuals from Russia, aged about 6 to 95, serving as donors. The material sequenced was blood. The V call is TRBV9, the J call TRBJ1-2; D ambiguous. The receptor's source is a woman aged 80 or older in good health. The CDR3 bases are TGTGCCAGCAGCGTCATGGAGTGCTCTGGCTACACCTTC. This gives the protein CASSVMECSGYTF.